Shown below are 14 T cell receptor beta chains from a single sample sequenced in a study of early T cells in non-severe SARS-CoV-2 infection. Each CDR3 protein is one row after TCRdb ran MiXCR on the 5' RACE reads. The data contain approximately 99,000 distinct CDR3 sequences, around an eighth of them singletons. The sequenced material came from whole blood. Receptors were obtained from an adult who was a healthcare worker with PCR-confirmed SARS-CoV-2 infection or an uninfected control (not recorded which).

The V gene is TRBV6-1, the J gene TRBJ2-1; either TRBD1 or TRBD2 may supply D (5 bases each). The CDR3 is 13 amino acids. V was pared by 8 bases and J by 2 bases, with 10 bases between. Germline values: CDR1 MNHNS, CDR2 SASEGT. CDR3 amino acids: CASRDQTYNEQFF. For the CDR3, the DNA is TGTGCCAGCCGGGACCAGACCTACAATGAGCAGTTCTTC.

This clonotype was seen ten or more times. This chain joins TRBV11-3 and TRBJ1-1; D is undetermined. Per the germline V gene, CDR1 is SGHNT and CDR2 is YENEEA. V shed 0 bases and J shed 2 bases, with 7 bases lying between them. The CDR3 is 14 amino acids. The CDR3, as DNA: TGTGCCAGCAGCTTAGAATTAGGAAACACTGAAGCTTTCTTT. This encodes CASSLELGNTEAFF. The variable domain in full, completed from reference TRBV11-3 and TRBJ1-1, reads EAGVVQSPRYKIIEKKQPVAFWCNPISGHNTLYWYLQNLGQGPELLIRYENEEAVDDSQLPKDRFSAERLKGVDSTLKIQPAELGDSAVYLCASSLELGNTEAFFGQGTRLTVV.

The chain joins TRBV20-1 to TRBJ1-3, with 7 bases that match TRBD1. The CDR3 extends over 15 amino acids. V lost 0 bases, J lost 2 bases, and 4 bases stayed unmatched. CDR1 and CDR2 (germline): DFQATT, SNEGSKA (reference sequence). The CDR3 nucleotides read TGCAGTGCTAGAGATCACAGGGGCCCTGGAAACACCATATATTTT. Translated: CSARDHRGPGNTIYF.

There are a few counts of this clonotype. The chain recombines TRBV6-2 or TRBV6-3 with TRBJ2-7; 8 bases line up with TRBD1. Germline lookup yields CDR1 MNHEY and CDR2 SVGEGT. CDR3 size: 13 residues. The J segment lost 0 bases and the V segment lost 6 bases, leaving 1 base of the junction unmatched. CDR3 region: CASRGQASYEQYF. In DNA, the CDR3 is TGTGCCAGCAGGGGACAGGCCTCCTACGAGCAGTACTTC.

This clonotype has only a few counts. The CDR3 coding sequence is TGTGCCAGCAGCTTATCTGCGGGAATGCAGTACTTC. This sequence encodes CASSLSAGMQYF. The chain is built from TRBV7-2 and TRBJ2-7, with D possibly being TRBD2 (6 bases). Germline lookup yields CDR1 SGHTA and CDR2 FQGNSA. The CDR3 runs 12 residues. V was clipped by 2 bases and J by 9 bases, with 11 bases between them.

This sequence joins TRBV5-1 and TRBJ2-2; D gene unclear. Trimming shortened V by 1 base and J by 6 bases, and 19 bases separated the two germline ends. The CDR3 is made up of 17 amino acids. Germline lookup yields CDR1 SGHRS and CDR2 YFSETQ. The CDR3 DNA is TGCGCCAGCAGCTTGACAGCTTCCGAACATACGGCCGGGGAGCTGTTTTTT. Translation gives CASSLTASEHTAGELFF.

The chain has TRBV5-5 and TRBJ1-5, with D hard to call. Trimming removed 0 bases at V and 0 bases at J, with 7 bases between. This CDR3 comprises 15 residues. The germline V gene encodes CDR1 SGHKS and CDR2 YYEKEE (reference sequence). CDR3: CASSLARGSNQPQHF. CDR3 coding DNA: TGTGCCAGCAGCTTGGCCCGGGGTAGCAATCAGCCCCAGCATTTT.

The table lists this clonotype with a few counts. V is TRBV2 and J is TRBJ2-2; 7 nucleotides agree with TRBD1. The CDR3 runs to 14 residues. CDR1 and CDR2 from the germline V gene are SNHLY and FYNNEI. V shed 8 bases, J shed 4 bases, and the junction held 7 bases outside the gene matches. The CDR3 here is CASFQTGLTGELFF. CDR3 nucleotides: TGTGCCAGCTTTCAGACAGGGCTCACCGGGGAGCTGTTTTTT.

This clonotype was seen more than once but under ten times. The chain has TRBV2 and TRBJ2-1; maybe TRBD2 (5 bases). The CDR3 is 16 residues long. Germline-derived CDR1 and CDR2 are SNHLY and FYNNEI. V was trimmed by 6 bases and J by 5 bases, leaving 20 bases between them. The CDR3 DNA follows: TGTGCCAGCAGGCCATTTGGACTGACTCGGGACAATGAGCAGTTCTTC. It is translated as CASRPFGLTRDNEQFF.

The chain couples TRBV7-3 to TRBJ2-2, with D perhaps matching TRBD1 or TRBD2 (5 bases each). CDR1 SGHTA and CDR2 FQGTGA come from the germline V gene. The CDR3 loop spans 12 amino acids. Trimming took off 5 bases at V and 7 bases at J, with 8 bases between the two ends. The CDR3 DNA reads as TGTGCCAGCAGCGGGACCGGCGGGGAGCTGTTTTTT. Its translation: CASSGTGGELFF.

This clonotype was seen repeatedly, ten times or more. The V call is TRBV11-3, the J call TRBJ1-4; D uncertain. CDR3 length: 21 amino acids. The germline V gene has CDR1 SGHNT and CDR2 YENEEA. V dropped 0 bases and J dropped 0 bases, with 23 bases sitting between them. The CDR3 is CASSLEAPSRIVAATNEKLFF. CDR3 coding DNA: TGTGCCAGCAGCTTAGAGGCCCCCAGCAGGATTGTCGCTGCAACTAATGAAAAACTGTTTTTT.

Written as DNA, the CDR3 is TGCAGCGCCGGGGACAGGAGCTACGAGCAGTACTTC. Its translation is CSAGDRSYEQYF. The V gene is TRBV29-1, the J gene TRBJ2-7; 8 nucleotides agree with TRBD1. This CDR3 is 12 amino acids long. Germline-derived CDR1 and CDR2 are SQVTM and ANQGSEA. Trimming took 7 bases from V and 3 from J; bases not matched to a gene: 5.

CDR3 nucleotides: TGTGCCAGCAGTGAAGGGAGTTTGAGGGACAATCAGCCCCAGCATTTT. Translated: CASSEGSLRDNQPQHF. This sequence joins TRBV6-1 and TRBJ1-5, with D hard to call. The CDR3 has 16 amino acids. Trimming removed 1 base at V and 3 bases at J, with 13 bases between. Germline CDR1 MNHNS, CDR2 SASEGT.

This clonotype occurred many times. The chain employs TRBV20-1 and TRBJ2-1, with D hard to call. The CDR3 extends over 15 amino acids. The germline V gene has CDR1 DFQATT and CDR2 SNEGSKA (reference sequence). Trimming pared 3 bases from V and 9 bases from J, leaving 21 bases between. CDR3 DNA: TGCAGTGCTAGGGCCGACCAGAGCCTCGACATTGAGCAGTTCTTC. Its translation is CSARADQSLDIEQFF.